A single TCR beta chain is shown here with its context. 60 Vbeta and 13 Jbeta primers were used in PCR. Assay used: immunoSEQ multiplex PCR; TCRdb lists only in-frame clones, some missing. The sample lists approximately 150,000 clones, approximately 79% occurring once. The source of the sample is a study of cytomegalovirus exposure and HLA in healthy donors. Across the study: Sequencing of about 200 million T cells in an earlier analysis found more than 100 million unique TCR beta sequences.

The CDR3 has 13 residues. Germline V gives CDR1 WSHSY, CDR2 SAAADI. Source material: PBMCs. This TCR derives from a man in his forties or fifties in good health and CMV-seronegative. The V and J genes are TRBV10-2 and TRBJ2-5; 11 bases are a match to TRBD2. The J call may be in error: the DNA end matches TRBJ2-7 better. CDR3 amino acids: CATRSGREYEQYF. The CDR3 nucleotides are TGCGCCACCCGTAGCGGGAGGGAGTACGAGCAGTACTTC.